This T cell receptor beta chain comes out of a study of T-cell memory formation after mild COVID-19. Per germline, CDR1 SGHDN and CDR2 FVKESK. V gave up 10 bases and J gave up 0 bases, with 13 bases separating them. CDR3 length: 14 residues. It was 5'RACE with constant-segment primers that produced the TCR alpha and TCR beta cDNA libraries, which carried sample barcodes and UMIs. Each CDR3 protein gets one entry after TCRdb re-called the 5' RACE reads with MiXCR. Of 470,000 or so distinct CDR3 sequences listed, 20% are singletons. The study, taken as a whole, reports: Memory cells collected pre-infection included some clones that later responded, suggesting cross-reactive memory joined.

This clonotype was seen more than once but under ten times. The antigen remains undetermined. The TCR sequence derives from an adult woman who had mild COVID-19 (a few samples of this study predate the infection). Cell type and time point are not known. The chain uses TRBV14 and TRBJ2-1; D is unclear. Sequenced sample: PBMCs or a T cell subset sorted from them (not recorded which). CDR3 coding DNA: TGTGCCACCAACACAACCTGCTCCTACAATGAGCAGTTCTTC. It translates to CATNTTCSYNEQFF.